One and the same sample provided the 27 T cell receptor beta chains below, sequenced in a study of radiation and T cells in renal cell carcinoma. TCRdb's table, derived via immunoSEQ multiplex PCR, lists solely in-frame clones and lacks some. The sample holds about 140,000 clones, less than 85% seen once. Time point reported: baseline pretreatment blood. Treatment noted: 15 Gy SBRT to primary tumor, nephrectomy 4 weeks later. The material sequenced was blood, taken from a patient whose treatment included radiotherapy and nephrectomy. The origin of the receptors is a woman between 50 and 59 years old with renal cell carcinoma.

This sequence joins TRBV7-2 and TRBJ1-4, with no clear D. V lost 6 bases and J 3 bases, leaving 11 bases between the germline ends. Germline lookup yields CDR1 SGHTA and CDR2 FQGNSA. This CDR3 region has 14 residues. In DNA, the CDR3 is TGTGCCAGCAGTCTTGGTATCTCTAATGAAAAACTGTTTTTT. Its translation is CASSLGISNEKLFF.

The sample holds a few counts of this clone. The chain has TRBV12-5 and TRBJ2-1; 7 bases are a match to TRBD2. The ends lost 4 bases at V and 5 bases at J; junction bases unmatched: 14. Germline-derived CDR1 and CDR2 are LGHNT and FRNRAP. CDR3 length: 17 amino acids. The CDR3 reads CASGSRVAGGPHNEQFF. The CDR3 region has the DNA TGTGCTAGTGGTTCGCGTGTAGCGGGTGGCCCTCACAATGAGCAGTTCTTC.

The chain uses TRBV29-1 and TRBJ1-2; no reliable D call. This CDR3 region has 14 residues. Germline CDR1 SQVTM, CDR2 ANQGSEA. V was pared by 0 bases and J by 0 bases, with 8 bases between. CDR3 protein: CSVEEAGANYGYTF. CDR3 coding DNA: TGCAGCGTTGAAGAGGCAGGAGCTAACTATGGCTACACCTTC.

The J gene is TRBJ1-1, the V gene TRBV29-1; unclear D gene. V lost 7 bases, J lost 4 bases, and 10 bases lay in between. Germline V CDR1 and CDR2: SQVTM, ANQGSEA. CDR3 length: 11 residues. CDR3 nucleotide sequence: TGCAGCGCTTTGCGGAGCACTGAAGCTTTCTTT. Protein: CSALRSTEAFF.

The V and J genes are TRBV6-5 and TRBJ1-1; D may be TRBD1 (6 bases). Trimming stripped 6 bases from V and 0 bases from J, with 11 bases between. The length of the CDR3 is 14 residues. Germline CDR1 and CDR2: MNHEY and SVGAGI. DNA for the CDR3: TGTGCCAGCAGGTCGGACAGCATGAACACTGAAGCTTTCTTT. The encoded protein is CASRSDSMNTEAFF.

The chain couples TRBV29-1 to TRBJ2-2, with 8 nucleotides matching TRBD2. CDR1 SQVTM and CDR2 ANQGSEA come from the germline V gene. V lost 5 bases to trimming and J lost 1 base; unmatched junction nucleotides: 9. The length of the CDR3 is 16 residues. CDR3 region: CSVIEGLAGNTGELFF. The CDR3 bases are TGCAGCGTTATTGAGGGTCTAGCGGGGAACACCGGGGAGCTGTTTTTT.

There are a few counts of this clone. The genes are TRBV5-6 and TRBJ1-1; D not certain. Germline CDR1 SGHDT, CDR2 YYEEEE. Trimming left V 0 bases short and J 0 bases short, with 3 bases between. The CDR3 is 13 residues long. Written as DNA, the CDR3 is TGTGCCAGCAGCTTGGTAGTGAACACTGAAGCTTTCTTT. Translation: CASSLVVNTEAFF.

This clone was recorded once. The chain employs TRBV4-2 and TRBJ2-1; 11 bases map to TRBD2. Germline values: CDR1 LGHNA, CDR2 YNFKEQ. With V trimmed by 2 bases and J by 7 bases, 7 bases remained unmatched. CDR3 size: 16 residues. Here the CDR3 DNA reads TGTGCCAGCAGCCAACTTCTAGCGGGAGGTAATAATGAGCAGTTCTTC. Encoded protein: CASSQLLAGGNNEQFF.

The genes are TRBV10-3 and TRBJ1-6; tentatively, D is TRBD1 (5 bases). The CDR3 runs 13 residues. Trimming removed 6 bases from V and 7 bases from J, with 10 bases in between. Germline lookup yields CDR1 ENHRY and CDR2 SYGVKD. This CDR3 reads CAIRGRENSPLHF. The CDR3 DNA is TGTGCCATCAGGGGACGGGAGAATTCACCCCTCCACTTT.

The chain has TRBV7-9 and TRBJ2-1; D remains ambiguous. Trimming pared 3 bases from V and 9 bases from J, leaving 6 bases between. CDR1 is SEHNR and CDR2 is FQNEAQ in the germline V gene (reference sequence). The CDR3 runs 11 residues. The CDR3 region has the DNA TGTGCCAGCAGCTTTATGGGTGAGCAGTTCTTC. It translates to CASSFMGEQFF.

CDR3 region: CASSIKGSNQPQHF. CDR3 nucleotides: TGTGCCAGCAGCATCAAGGGAAGCAATCAGCCCCAGCATTTT. The chain uses TRBV21-1 and TRBJ1-5. TRBV21-1 is classified as a pseudogene. CDR3 size: 14 residues.

This chain links TRBV7-2 with TRBJ2-3; no clear D. Germline V lookup: CDR1 SGHTA, CDR2 FQGNSA. This CDR3 is built from 13 residues. V was pared by 5 bases and J by 4 bases, with 10 bases between. In DNA form, the CDR3 reads TGTGCCAGCAGCACGACTCCGCCAGATACGCAGTATTTT. This sequence encodes CASSTTPPDTQYF. The full variable domain, with the rest looked up from reference TRBV7-2 and TRBJ2-3, is GAGVSQSPSNKVTEKGKDVELRCDPISGHTALYWYRQSLGQGLEFLIYFQGNSAPDKSGLPSDRFSAERTGGSVSTLTIQRTQQEDSAVYLCASSTTPPDTQYFGPGTRLTVL.

The V call is TRBV5-4, the J call TRBJ2-7; 10 nucleotides match TRBD1. After removal of 3 bases from V and 3 bases from J, the junction contained 6 bases not matched to a gene. The CDR3 covers 15 residues. CDR1 is SGHNT, CDR2 YYREEE, per germline (reference sequence). In nucleotides, the CDR3 is TGTGCCAGCAGCTCAAAAGGACAGGGGGTCTACGAGCAGTACTTC. Encoded protein: CASSSKGQGVYEQYF.

The gene calls are TRBV7-2 and TRBJ2-7; possible D gene TRBD2, 6 bases. Trimming took 3 bases from V and 1 from J, leaving 10 bases between them. This CDR3 has 14 amino acids. The germline gives CDR1 SGHTA, CDR2 FQGNSA. Written as DNA, the CDR3 is TGTGCCAGCAGCTTCGGGACTCTTTCCTACGAGCAGTACTTC. As protein: CASSFGTLSYEQYF.

J is TRBJ1-2 and V is TRBV6-1; D uncertain. There are 13 residues in the CDR3. V was pared by 4 bases and J by 2 bases, with 8 bases between. Germline lookup yields CDR1 MNHNS and CDR2 SASEGT. The CDR3 coding sequence is TGTGCCAGCAGTGTATGGGGAAACTATGGCTACACCTTC. As protein: CASSVWGNYGYTF.

The gene calls are TRBV6-4 and TRBJ1-4; the match to TRBD1 covers 10 bases. The CDR3 contains 15 residues. V was clipped by 11 bases and J by 7 bases; unmatched bases: 13. Germline values: CDR1 MRHNA, CDR2 SNTAGT. CDR3 bases: TGTGCCGATCCCGGACAGGGGGATTTGGTTGAAAAACTGTTTTTT. This translates into CADPGQGDLVEKLFF.

V usage is TRBV30 and J usage is TRBJ1-2; the D is unclear. CDR3 length equals 12 residues. Trimming stripped 3 bases from V and 5 bases from J, with 10 bases between. Per the germline V gene, CDR1 is GTSNPN and CDR2 is SVGIG (reference sequence). The DNA for the CDR3 is TGTGCCTGGAGCTCTGGTCTATATGGCTACACCTTC. Residues: CAWSSGLYGYTF.

A few counts support this clone. The chain is built from TRBV19 and TRBJ2-5; tentatively, D is TRBD1 (6 bases). Trimming took off 3 bases at V and 1 base at J, with 9 bases between the two ends. Germline-derived CDR1 and CDR2 are LNHDA and SQIVND (reference sequence). This CDR3 is 14 amino acids long. The CDR3: CASSMADSQETQYF. DNA for the CDR3: TGTGCCAGTAGTATGGCGGACAGCCAAGAGACCCAGTACTTC. The full variable domain, with the rest looked up from reference TRBV19 and TRBJ2-5, is DGGITQSPKYLFRKEGQNVTLSCEQNLNHDAMYWYRQDPGQGLRLIYYSQIVNDFQKGDIAEGYSVSREKKESFPLTVTSAQKNPTAFYLCASSMADSQETQYFGPGTRLLVL.

The chain combines TRBV11-3 with TRBJ1-6; D remains ambiguous. The CDR3 sequence is 13 residues long. Germline CDR1 is SGHNT and CDR2 is YENEEA. Trimming took 4 bases from V and 12 from J, leaving 13 bases between them. CDR3 amino acids: CASSSGYMQPLHF. In DNA form, the CDR3 reads TGTGCCAGCAGCTCGGGCTACATGCAACCCCTCCACTTT.

This chain joins TRBV7-8 and TRBJ1-2, with 7 bases lining up with TRBD1. This CDR3 region has 12 residues. The V and J ends lost 5 bases and 8 bases, in that order; junction bases with no gene match: 5. The germline V gene encodes CDR1 SGHVS and CDR2 FQNEAQ. In DNA form, the CDR3 reads TGTGCCAGCAGCGAAGACAGGGACGGCTACACCTTC. It specifies CASSEDRDGYTF.

This chain uses TRBV18 with TRBJ2-7, with 11 positions matching TRBD1. The CDR3 spans 16 residues. V shed 6 bases and J 6 bases; nucleotides not matched to a gene: 13. The germline V gene has CDR1 KGHSH and CDR2 LQKENI. The DNA for the CDR3 is TGTGCCAGCTCTCTCAGACCGGGACAGGGGGTCGGCGAGCAGTACTTC. Translation gives CASSLRPGQGVGEQYF.

This clone was detected once. CDR3 coding DNA: TGTGCCCACACGACTGGGGACCAAGAGACCCAGTACTTC. It specifies CAHTTGDQETQYF. The chain has TRBV30 and TRBJ2-5, with D hard to call. The CDR3 is 13 amino acids. Germline lookup yields CDR1 GTSNPN and CDR2 SVGIG (reference sequence). V gave up 8 bases and J gave up 0 bases, with 13 bases separating them.

The chain uses TRBV19 and TRBJ2-7; 9 positions match TRBD2. After removal of 8 bases from V and 0 bases from J, the junction contained 5 bases not matched to a gene. This CDR3 is built from 14 residues. CDR1 LNHDA and CDR2 SQIVND come from the germline V gene (reference sequence). This chain's CDR3 is CASHGGGASYEQYF. CDR3 DNA sequence: TGTGCCAGTCACGGCGGGGGGGCCTCCTACGAGCAGTACTTC.

This chain connects TRBV19 to TRBJ1-1; the D gene is possibly TRBD1 (5 bases). The CDR3 extends over 14 amino acids. Per the germline V gene, CDR1 is LNHDA and CDR2 is SQIVND (reference sequence). Trimming removed 7 bases at V and 0 bases at J, with 12 bases between. DNA of the CDR3: TGTGCCAGTACCGAGAGGGGCCTGAACACTGAAGCTTTCTTT. Its protein is CASTERGLNTEAFF.

This chain joins TRBV9 and TRBJ2-2; 13 nucleotides match TRBD2. Germline loops: CDR1 SGDLS, CDR2 YYNGEE. The CDR3 has 18 amino acids. Unmatched junction bases numbered 13, after V lost 4 bases and J lost 7 bases. The CDR3 reads CASSIETSGGPDGGELFF. The CDR3 DNA is TGTGCCAGCAGCATCGAGACTAGCGGGGGGCCTGATGGCGGGGAGCTGTTTTTT.

This chain connects TRBV4-1 to TRBJ2-1, with 9 bases lining up with TRBD2. V lost 0 bases and J lost 9; bases outside the gene matches: 12. The CDR3 covers 17 residues. Germline values: CDR1 MGHRA, CDR2 YSYEKL. CDR3 sequence: CASSQDPAGGPGGEQFF. CDR3 in DNA: TGCGCCAGCAGCCAAGATCCCGCGGGAGGGCCGGGAGGTGAGCAGTTCTTC.

The chain combines TRBV2 with TRBJ2-1; possible D gene TRBD2, 8 bases. V was trimmed by 9 bases and J by 8 bases, leaving 20 bases between them. Germline V lookup: CDR1 SNHLY, CDR2 FYNNEI. This CDR3 has 14 residues. DNA for the CDR3: TGTGCCAGTACCCTGGGGACTAGGGGGCATGAGCAGTTCTTC. It translates to CASTLGTRGHEQFF.